This paragraph reports one T cell receptor (beta chain). This record comes from a study of blood T cell repertoires in COVID-19. Whole-study context: The origin of the acute and convalescent COVID-19 samples was the United States, Italy and Spain.

In the authors' workflow: Cell counts per sample came from amplifying reference gene primers. Sequenced by immunoSEQ multiplex PCR; TCRdb stores in-frame clones only, minus some. V, J and clone size are taken as reported in that table, and D and trimming were inferred from the DNA itself. The sample consists of around 80,000 clones, approximately 86% of them appearing once. Trimming took 1 base from V and 1 from J; bases not matched to a gene: 6. Germline-derived CDR1 and CDR2 are SGHNT and YENEEA. This CDR3 is built from 17 residues. V gene TRBV11-3 combines with J gene TRBJ2-3; 9 nucleotides line up with TRBD2. Material: peripheral blood. This receptor was obtained from an elderly man with active or convalescent COVID-19. The CDR3 DNA is TGTGCCAGCAGCTTAGGATGGTCTAGCGGGGGCACAGATACGCAGTATTTT. This sequence encodes CASSLGWSSGGTDTQYF.